This T cell receptor beta chain originates from a study of T-cell memory formation after mild COVID-19. Study findings and constraints: The study found contracting CD4+ clones mainly in CM and EM and contracting CD8+ clones in EMRA. A second wave of clones peaked on day 37, and their SARS-CoV-2 specificity went unconfirmed. A subset of responding clones appeared in pre-infection memory, suggesting cross-reactive memory joined.

TCRdb processed the 5' RACE reads anew with MiXCR; each CDR3 protein has one entry. This repertoire shows about 470,000 distinct CDR3 sequences, roughly 25% found once; its top ten account for about 12%. Notes on this clonotype: Its specificity is unknown.

CDR3 length equals 17 residues. Germline assignment: CDR1 DFQATT and CDR2 SNEGSKA (reference sequence). V was cut by 2 bases and J by 2 bases, with 19 bases left in between. The rearrangement uses TRBV20-1 and TRBJ1-3; possibly TRBD1 for D (5 bases). The sample comprised PBMCs or a T cell subset sorted from them (not recorded which). This sequence was found in an adult woman who had mild COVID-19 (a few samples of this study predate the infection). Cell type and time point are not known. CDR3 amino acids: CSARSVTVTSPGNTIYF. CDR3 in DNA: TGCAGTGCTAGATCTGTGACAGTGACGTCCCCTGGAAACACCATATATTTT.